This entry describes one T cell receptor beta chain. Its target is not known. The record originates from a study of blood T cells in healthy people across ages. General study points: Strong correlation existed between TCR beta diversity and naive T cell percentage. Possibly confounding the expanded clonotype changes was the fact that donor CMV status was unknown.

Trimming removed 7 bases from V and 3 bases from J, with 13 bases in between. The CDR3 has 15 residues. Germline values: CDR1 MGHDK, CDR2 SYGVNS. PCR was performed a second time for about 7 to 11 cycles using a sample-barcoded 5' primer and a J-beta primer mix. The yield of each sample was at least 3 million CDR3-containing paired-end reads. One entry per CDR3 protein, called by TCRdb with MiXCR from the 5' RACE reads. The sample lists about 900,000 distinct CDR3 sequences, 48% occurring once. The sample consisted of blood. The gene calls are TRBV25-1 and TRBJ1-6; D is possibly TRBD1 (6 bases). The sequence was obtained from a man aged 25 to 40 in good health. Here the CDR3 reads CASTWDTNYNSPLHF. DNA for the CDR3: TGTGCCAGCACCTGGGACACCAACTATAATTCACCCCTCCACTTT.